The rows below give T cell receptor beta chains drawn from one sample of a study of B cell selection in AIRE deficiency. Measured with immunoSEQ multiplex PCR; TCRdb has only the in-frame clones, and not every one. The sample lists around 23,000 clones; around 95% were seen once. The sample taken for sequencing was CD4+CD127+ conventional T cells sorted from PBMCs. These receptors originate from a human donor in good health. Each CDR3 is given with its conserved first and last residue. A D gene is named only where the DNA matches it firmly. Clone sizes are given selectively: once, few, many, or a class where the clone is expanded.

TRBJ1-2 | 18 | once | TRBV7-8 | NA | CASSPSHGGGSSYYGYTF | TGTGCCAGCAGCCCATCTCACGGTGGAGGAAGTAGTTACTATGGCTACACCTTC
TRBJ1-1 | 15 | NA | TRBV5-1 | TRBD1 | CASSLGGQANTEAFF | TGCGCCAGCAGCTTGGGGGGACAGGCGAACACTGAAGCTTTCTTT
TRBJ1-3 | 15 | NA | TRBV5-1 | TRBD1 | CASSRDSPSGNTIYF | TGCGCCAGCAGTCGGGACAGCCCCTCTGGAAACACCATATATTTT
TRBJ2-3 | 15 | NA | TRBV5-1 | TRBD1 | CASRPSPGTGDTQYF | TGCGCCAGCAGACCGAGTCCCGGGACAGGGGACACGCAGTATTTT
TRBJ2-2 | 15 | NA | TRBV7-6 | NA | CASSLGTLNTGELFF | TGTGCCAGCAGCTTAGGGACACTGAACACCGGGGAGCTGTTTTTT
TRBJ2-1 | 14 | NA | TRBV4-1 | NA | CASSQDGGRNEQFF | TGCGCCAGCAGCCAAGATGGCGGCAGGAATGAGCAGTTCTTC
TRBJ2-1 | 15 | NA | TRBV4-1 | NA | CASSRLAGPYNEQFF | TGCGCCAGCAGCCGTCTTGCGGGACCCTACAATGAGCAGTTCTTC
TRBJ1-6 | 15 | NA | TRBV5-1 | NA | CASSLKTGGESPLHF | TGCGCCAGCAGCTTAAAGACAGGCGGGGAATCACCCCTCCACTTT
TRBJ2-2 | 15 | NA | TRBV2 | NA | CAGRKGDVGTGELFF | TGTGCCGGCCGAAAGGGGGATGTAGGCACCGGGGAGCTGTTTTTT
TRBJ2-1 | 14 | NA | TRBV13 | TRBD2 | CASSQPGGGYEQFF | TGTGCCAGCAGCCAGCCGGGGGGAGGCTATGAGCAGTTCTTC
TRBJ1-2 | 16 | NA | TRBV11-3 | NA | CASSLDSLDSSYGYTF | TGTGCCAGCAGCTTAGATAGTTTGGACTCCAGCTATGGCTACACCTTC
TRBJ2-6 | 14 | NA | TRBV5-1 | NA | CASSLRSGANVLTF | TGCGCCAGCAGCCTCAGATCTGGGGCCAACGTCCTGACTTTC
TRBJ2-7 | 16 | NA | TRBV14 | TRBD2 | CASSPPTSGTFYEQYF | TGTGCCAGCAGCCCGCCGACTAGCGGGACCTTCTACGAGCAGTACTTC
TRBJ2-5 | 13 | NA | TRBV6-1 | NA | CASSDGGQETQYF | TGTGCCAGCAGTGATGGCGGACAAGAGACCCAGTACTTC
TRBJ1-2 | 13 | NA | TRBV9 | NA | CASSARVGAGYTF | TGTGCCAGCAGCGCTAGGGTTGGTGCTGGCTACACCTTC
TRBJ2-6 | 15 | NA | TRBV18 | NA | CASSKGQGGANVLTF | TGTGCCAGCTCTAAGGGCCAAGGCGGGGCCAACGTCCTGACTTTC
TRBJ2-7 | 14 | NA | TRBV9 | TRBD2 | CASSVSTGGNEQYF | TGTGCCAGCAGCGTATCAACGGGGGGGAATGAGCAGTACTTC
TRBJ1-2 | 16 | once | TRBV6-5 | NA | CASSYSLTASNYGYTF | TGTGCCAGCAGTTACTCTCTGACGGCTTCTAACTATGGCTACACCTTC
TRBJ1-6 | 13 | NA | TRBV5-4 | NA | CASSLAGVGPLHF | TGTGCCAGCAGCTTGGCCGGGGTTGGACCCCTCCACTTT
TRBJ1-2 | 16 | NA | TRBV5-4 | NA | CASSLGAGRGNYGYTF | TGTGCCAGCAGCTTGGGTGCAGGGCGGGGTAACTATGGCTACACCTTC
TRBJ1-5 | 16 | NA | TRBV19 | TRBD1 | CASSVFADRGFQPQHF | TGTGCCAGTAGTGTTTTCGCTGACAGGGGTTTTCAGCCCCAGCATTTT
TRBJ2-7 | 19 | NA | TRBV9 | NA | CASSVGPGAIRGGSYEQYF | TGTGCCAGCAGCGTAGGCCCAGGGGCCATACGAGGGGGTTCCTACGAGCAGTACTTC
TRBJ2-3 | 16 | once | TRBV5-4 | TRBD2 | CASSSRLAGASDTQYF | TGTGCCAGCAGCTCGAGACTAGCGGGAGCATCAGATACGCAGTATTTT
TRBJ2-7 | 15 | NA | TRBV28 | NA | CASSPGFGQTYEQYF | TGTGCCAGCAGCCCCGGCTTTGGACAGACCTACGAGCAGTACTTC
TRBJ2-7 | 13 | NA | TRBV6-1 | NA | CASSEGTGIEQYF | TGTGCCAGCAGTGAAGGTACAGGGATTGAGCAGTACTTC
TRBJ2-7 | 13 | NA | TRBV6-1 | TRBD2 | CASSAGLNYEQYF | TGTGCCAGCAGCGCGGGACTAAACTACGAGCAGTACTTC
TRBJ1-1 | 14 | NA | TRBV11-1 | NA | CASEQVQMNTEAFF | TGTGCCAGCGAACAGGTCCAGATGAACACTGAAGCTTTCTTT
TRBJ1-4 | 15 | NA | TRBV5-4 | NA | CASSLGGKANEKLFF | TGTGCCAGCAGCTTGGGGGGGAAAGCTAATGAAAAACTGTTTTTT
TRBJ2-7 | 14 | NA | TRBV5-1 | TRBD2 | CASSRTGTNYEQYF | TGCGCCAGCAGCCGGACCGGGACTAACTACGAGCAGTACTTC
TRBJ1-4 | 14 | once | TRBV7-9 | NA | CASSRLGGGEKLFF | TGTGCCAGCAGCCGACTCGGGGGTGGTGAAAAACTGTTTTTT
TRBJ1-3 | 16 | NA | TRBV11-2 | NA | CASSLGAGLDGNTIYF | TGTGCCAGCAGCTTAGGGGCAGGGCTGGATGGAAACACCATATATTTT
TRBJ2-3 | 14 | once | TRBV19 | NA | CASSGAYRADTQYF | TGTGCCAGTAGTGGTGCTTATCGGGCAGATACGCAGTATTTT
TRBJ1-1 | 15 | NA | TRBV25-1 | NA | CASSESRSGNTEAFF | TGTGCCAGCAGTGAATCTCGGTCAGGGAACACTGAAGCTTTCTTT
TRBJ2-1 | 15 | NA | TRBV11-1 | NA | CASSLEGVSYNEQFF | TGTGCCAGCAGCTTAGAGGGTGTGTCCTACAATGAGCAGTTCTTC
TRBJ2-5 | 16 | NA | TRBV4-1 | NA | CASSQEEGGLEETQYF | TGCGCCAGCAGCCAAGAGGAGGGGGGGTTGGAAGAGACCCAGTACTTC
TRBJ2-2 | 14 | NA | TRBV9 | NA | CASSVDPTTGELFF | TGTGCCAGCAGCGTAGACCCTACGACCGGGGAGCTGTTTTTT
TRBJ1-5 | 17 | NA | TRBV12-5 | NA | CASQSSQGLYSNQPQHF | TGTGCTAGCCAAAGCTCCCAGGGGCTATATAGCAATCAGCCCCAGCATTTT
TRBJ2-3 | 15 | NA | TRBV5-4 | NA | CASSFIGGRTDTQYF | TGTGCCAGCAGCTTTATTGGGGGACGCACAGATACGCAGTATTTT
TRBJ2-7 | 15 | NA | TRBV6-5 | NA | CASSRWGQGWGEQYF | TGTGCCAGCAGTAGATGGGGGCAGGGCTGGGGCGAGCAGTACTTC
TRBJ2-7 | 14 | NA | TRBV15 | NA | CATSRDRRGYEQYF | TGTGCCACCAGCAGAGATCGGAGGGGATACGAGCAGTACTTC
TRBJ2-7 | 15 | NA | TRBV27 | TRBD1 | CASSFLGQGAYEQYF | TGTGCCAGCAGTTTTCTGGGACAGGGGGCCTACGAGCAGTACTTC
TRBJ1-5 | 13 | NA | TRBV19 | NA | CASSPRRAGPQHF | TGTGCCAGTAGTCCACGTCGGGCGGGGCCCCAGCATTTT
TRBJ1-3 | 14 | NA | TRBV6-5 | NA | CASSSGGGSDTIYF | TGTGCCAGCAGCTCCGGCGGGGGTTCGGACACCATATATTTT
TRBJ2-3 | 16 | NA | TRBV27 | TRBD1 | CASSPTGTGVADTQYF | TGTGCCAGCAGCCCTACCGGGACAGGGGTGGCAGATACGCAGTATTTT
TRBJ1-1 | 12 | NA | TRBV19 | NA | CASSRKRETAFF | TGTGCCAGTAGCCGAAAGAGGGAAACTGCTTTCTTT
TRBJ1-1 | 13 | NA | TRBV29-1 | NA | CSVEGQMNTEAFF | TGCAGCGTTGAAGGGCAGATGAACACTGAAGCTTTCTTT
TRBJ1-1 | 15 | NA | TRBV2 | TRBD1 | CASTKDRPENTEAFF | TGTGCCAGCACAAAGGACAGGCCAGAAAACACTGAAGCTTTCTTT
TRBJ2-3 | 15 | NA | TRBV2 | TRBD2 | CASPSGGTFTDTQYF | TGTGCCAGCCCGTCGGGGGGGACCTTCACAGATACGCAGTATTTT
TRBJ2-3 | 14 | NA | TRBV27 | TRBD2 | CASSWRELTDTQYF | TGTGCCAGCAGTTGGCGGGAGTTAACAGATACGCAGTATTTT
TRBJ2-7 | 15 | NA | TRBV6-5 | TRBD2 | CASSSLAGGTYEQYF | TGTGCCAGCAGTTCACTAGCGGGGGGAACCTACGAGCAGTACTTC
TRBJ1-2 | 11 | NA | TRBV5-8 | NA | CASSLSGTPLF | TGTGCCAGCAGCTTGTCCGGGACCCCACTCTTC
TRBJ2-7 | 13 | NA | TRBV5-6 | NA | CASSPRPGAEQYF | TGTGCCAGCAGCCCGCGCCCCGGGGCCGAGCAGTACTTC
TRBJ2-1 | 17 | NA | TRBV7-9 | TRBD2 | CASSLSALGLALDEQFF | TGTGCCAGCAGTCTAAGCGCCCTGGGACTAGCGCTCGATGAGCAGTTCTTC
TRBJ1-1 | 15 | once | TRBV4-2 | TRBD1 | CASSQGDRDYTEAFF | TGTGCCAGCAGCCAGGGGGACAGGGACTACACTGAAGCTTTCTTT
TRBJ2-1 | 18 | NA | TRBV14 | NA | CASSQTVWAGSSYNEQFF | TGTGCCAGCAGCCAAACTGTTTGGGCGGGGAGCTCCTACAATGAGCAGTTCTTC
TRBJ1-6 | 13 | NA | TRBV5-8 | NA | CASAGRIGSPLHF | TGTGCCAGCGCCGGGAGAATCGGTTCACCCCTCCACTTT
TRBJ2-7 | 12 | NA | TRBV6-1 | NA | CASSRSSYEQYF | TGTGCCAGCAGCCGAAGCTCCTACGAGCAGTACTTC